Shown below are 8 T cell receptor beta chains from a single sample sequenced in a study of blood T cell repertoires in COVID-19. Repertoires were generated with immunoSEQ multiplex PCR, while TCRdb's copy carries only in-frame clones and drops some. The table lists around 200,000 clones, around 80% of them singletons, with 5.1% in the top ten. The sample taken for sequencing was peripheral blood. These receptors all come from a human donor in a cohort sampled during active COVID-19.

The genes are TRBV18 and TRBJ2-7; D might be TRBD2 (5 bases). V dropped 4 bases and J dropped 6 bases, with 19 bases sitting between them. The CDR3 runs to 15 residues. The germline gives CDR1 KGHSH, CDR2 LQKENI. CDR3 sequence reads: CASSLQRVGFPEQYF. The DNA for the CDR3 is TGTGCCAGCTCACTTCAGAGGGTGGGGTTTCCCGAGCAGTACTTC.

For this clone: It is unclear where the CDR3 begins or ends on the DNA, so no DNA is shown, and the CDR3 is as TCRdb lists it. The chain joins TRBV6-6 to TRBJ2-5; TRBD1 reflects the table's D call only, with no check against the DNA. Termini included, the CDR3 measures 12 amino acids. Germline values: CDR1 MNHNY, CDR2 SVGAGI (reference sequence). This CDR3 is CASSYSVGQGNF.

The genes are TRBV15 and TRBJ2-7, with TRBD2 matching 11 bases. Trimming at V came to 0 bases and at J to 0 bases, leaving 4 bases not matched to a gene. Germline V lookup: CDR1 LNHNV, CDR2 YYDKDF (reference sequence). CDR3 length: 17 amino acids. CDR3 sequence reads: CATSRDTGTSGSYEQYF. CDR3 DNA sequence: TGTGCCACCAGCAGAGATACCGGGACTAGCGGCTCCTACGAGCAGTACTTC.

This clone appeared a few times. The chain employs TRBV18 and TRBJ1-1, with 7 bases matching TRBD1. The germline gives CDR1 KGHSH, CDR2 LQKENI. This CDR3 has 15 residues. J was trimmed by 0 bases and V by 6 bases; bases with no gene match: 7. The CDR3 sequence is CASSLRQGMNTEAFF. CDR3 nucleotides: TGTGCCAGCTCCCTTAGACAGGGCATGAACACTGAAGCTTTCTTT.

The rearrangement uses TRBV29-1 and TRBJ2-1, with 7 bases lining up with TRBD2. Germline V gives CDR1 SQVTM, CDR2 ANQGSEA. With V trimmed by 1 base and J by 8 bases, 14 bases remained unmatched. The CDR3 has 16 residues. CDR3 sequence reads: CSVEASAGRPGDEQFF. Here the CDR3 DNA reads TGCAGCGTTGAAGCGTCAGCGGGACGGCCCGGGGATGAGCAGTTCTTC.

V and J are TRBV9 and TRBJ2-5; D may be TRBD2 (6 bases). The ends were cut back, 4 bases at V and 5 bases at J, with 15 bases in the middle. The CDR3 is 14 amino acids. Germline lookup yields CDR1 SGDLS and CDR2 YYNGEE. This CDR3 reads CASSPTSWRETQYF. The CDR3 nucleotides are TGTGCCAGCAGCCCAACTAGCTGGAGGGAGACCCAGTACTTC.

V and J are TRBV7-8 and TRBJ1-2; no clear D. The germline gives CDR1 SGHVS, CDR2 FQNEAQ. This CDR3 has 14 amino acids. Trimming shortened V by 5 bases and J by 2 bases, and 12 bases separated the two germline ends. DNA for the CDR3: TGTGCCAGCAGCCCCAGAGGGCCCAACTATGGCTACACCTTC. Protein: CASSPRGPNYGYTF.

This clone was seen a handful of times. The rearrangement links TRBV5-4 to TRBJ2-1; TRBD2 matches at 12 bases. This CDR3 is 16 amino acids long. Germline V gene sequence: CDR1 SGHNT, CDR2 YYREEE (reference sequence). V dropped 5 bases and J dropped 2; count of bases not matched to a gene: 5. In DNA, the CDR3 is TGTGCCAGCAGGGAACTAGCGGGAGGTACCTACAATGAGCAGTTCTTC. Translating gives CASRELAGGTYNEQFF.